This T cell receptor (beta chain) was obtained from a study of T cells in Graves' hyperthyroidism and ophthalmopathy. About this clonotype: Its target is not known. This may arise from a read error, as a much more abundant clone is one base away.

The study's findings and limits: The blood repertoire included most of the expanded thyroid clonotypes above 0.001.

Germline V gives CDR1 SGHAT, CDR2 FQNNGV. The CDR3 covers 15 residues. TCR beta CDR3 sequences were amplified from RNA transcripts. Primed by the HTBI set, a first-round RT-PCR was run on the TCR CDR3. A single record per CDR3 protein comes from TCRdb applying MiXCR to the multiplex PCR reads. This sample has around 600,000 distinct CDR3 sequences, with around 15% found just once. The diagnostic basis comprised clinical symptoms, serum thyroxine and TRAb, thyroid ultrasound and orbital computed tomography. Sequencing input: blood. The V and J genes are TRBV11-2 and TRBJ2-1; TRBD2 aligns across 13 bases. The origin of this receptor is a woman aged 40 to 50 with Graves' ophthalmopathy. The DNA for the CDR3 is TGTGACAGCAGCCCGACTAGCGGGGGGAATAATGAGCAGTTCTTC. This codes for CDSSPTSGGNNEQFF. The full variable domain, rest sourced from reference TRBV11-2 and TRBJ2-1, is EAGVAQSPRYKIIEKRQSVAFWCNPISGHATLYWYQQILGQGPKLLIQFQNNGVVDDSQLPKDRFSAERLKGVDSTLKIQPAKLEDSAVYLCDSSPTSGGNNEQFFGPGTRLTVL.